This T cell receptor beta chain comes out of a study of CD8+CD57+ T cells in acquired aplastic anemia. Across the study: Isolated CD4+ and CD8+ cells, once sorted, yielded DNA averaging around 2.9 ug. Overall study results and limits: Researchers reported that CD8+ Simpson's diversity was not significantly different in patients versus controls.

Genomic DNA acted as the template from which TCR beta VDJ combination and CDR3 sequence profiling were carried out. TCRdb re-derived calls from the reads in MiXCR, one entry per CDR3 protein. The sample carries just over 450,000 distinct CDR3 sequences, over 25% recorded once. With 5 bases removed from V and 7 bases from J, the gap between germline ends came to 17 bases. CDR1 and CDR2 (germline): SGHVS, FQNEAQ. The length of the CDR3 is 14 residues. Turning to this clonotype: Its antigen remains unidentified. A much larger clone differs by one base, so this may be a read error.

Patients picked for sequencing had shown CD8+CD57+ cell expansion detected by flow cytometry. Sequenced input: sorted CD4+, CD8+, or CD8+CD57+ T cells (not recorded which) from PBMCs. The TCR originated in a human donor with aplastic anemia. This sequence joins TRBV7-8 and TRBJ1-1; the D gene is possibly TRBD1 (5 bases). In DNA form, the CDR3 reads TGTGCCAGCAGCCTAGGGAGCAGGGAGAGTGAAGCTTTCTTT. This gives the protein CASSLGSRESEAFF. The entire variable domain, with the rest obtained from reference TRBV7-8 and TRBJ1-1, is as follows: GAGVSQSPRYKVAKRGQDVALRCDPISGHVSLFWYQQALGQGPEFLTYFQNEAQLDKSGLPSDRFFAERPEGSVSTLKIQRTQQEDSAVYLCASSLGSRESEAFFGQGTRLTVV.